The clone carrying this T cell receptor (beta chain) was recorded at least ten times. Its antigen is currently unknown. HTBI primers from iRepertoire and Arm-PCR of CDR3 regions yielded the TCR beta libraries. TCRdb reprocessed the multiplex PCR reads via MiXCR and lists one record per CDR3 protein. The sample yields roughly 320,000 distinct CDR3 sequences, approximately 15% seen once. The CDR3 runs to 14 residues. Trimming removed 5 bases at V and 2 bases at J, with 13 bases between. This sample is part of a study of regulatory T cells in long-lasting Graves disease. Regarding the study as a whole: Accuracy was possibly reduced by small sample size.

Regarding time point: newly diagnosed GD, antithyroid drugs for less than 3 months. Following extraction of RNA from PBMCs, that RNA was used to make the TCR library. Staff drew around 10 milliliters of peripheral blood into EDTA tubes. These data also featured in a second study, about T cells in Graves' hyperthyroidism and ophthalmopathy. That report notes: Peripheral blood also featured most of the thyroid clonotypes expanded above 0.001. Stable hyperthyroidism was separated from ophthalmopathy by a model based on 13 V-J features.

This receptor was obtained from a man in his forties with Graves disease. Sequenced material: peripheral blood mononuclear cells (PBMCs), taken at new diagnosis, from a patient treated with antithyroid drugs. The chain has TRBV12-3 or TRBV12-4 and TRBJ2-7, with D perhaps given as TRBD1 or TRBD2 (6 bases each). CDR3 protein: CASSLGGITYEQYF. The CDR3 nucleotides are TGTGCCAGCAGTCTGGGGGGCATTACCTACGAGCAGTACTTC.